This is a list of T cell receptor beta chains from one sample in a study of blood T cell repertoires in COVID-19. Measured with immunoSEQ multiplex PCR; TCRdb has only the in-frame clones, and not every one. The sample records about 230,000 clones, roughly 85% being singletons. Sequencing was carried out using peripheral blood. These receptors all stem from a man in his fifties or sixties with COVID-19, enrolled during active disease. Both conserved end residues are part of each CDR3. D genes are given only for firm matches. Clone size is given for some rows only: seen once, a few or many times, or a class if the clone is expanded.

v_gene	d_gene	abundance	len	j_gene	CDR3aa	CDR3nt
TRBV7-8	NA	NA	14	TRBJ2-5	CASSLGWGLETQYF	TGTGCCAGCAGCTTAGGGTGGGGGCTGGAGACCCAGTACTTC
TRBV19	TRBD1	NA	15	TRBJ2-2	CASSIRQGNTGELFF	TGTGCCAGTAGTATCAGACAGGGGAACACCGGGGAGCTGTTTTTT
TRBV11-2	NA	NA	15	TRBJ2-5	CASSLMRKSQETQYF	TGTGCCAGCAGCTTGATGCGGAAAAGCCAAGAGACCCAGTACTTC
TRBV9	NA	NA	14	TRBJ2-4	CASSVDRFGDIQYF	TGTGCCAGCAGCGTAGACCGATTCGGTGACATTCAGTACTTC
TRBV6-4	NA	NA	15	TRBJ1-1	CASSARGGSVTEAFF	TGTGCCAGCAGCGCGCGGGGAGGGTCAGTCACTGAAGCTTTCTTT
TRBV4-2	NA	NA	15	TRBJ1-5	CASSQEGQSNQPQHF	TGTGCCAGCAGCCAAGAGGGGCAGTCTAATCAGCCCCAGCATTTT
TRBV5-1	TRBD1	NA	15	TRBJ1-6	CASSLGTGFGSPLHF	TGCGCCAGCAGCTTGGGGACAGGGTTTGGTTCACCCCTCCACTTT
TRBV10-1	NA	NA	13	TRBJ1-2	CASSESGNYGYTF	TGCGCCAGCAGTGAGTCCGGTAACTATGGCTACACCTTC
TRBV10-3	TRBD1	NA	16	TRBJ2-2	CAISKDRGRGTGELFF	TGTGCCATCAGTAAGGACAGGGGGCGCGGCACCGGGGAGCTGTTTTTT
TRBV5-4	TRBD1	NA	16	TRBJ1-2	CASSLTGATILYGYTF	TGTGCCAGCAGCTTGACAGGGGCGACTATTCTTTATGGCTACACCTTC
TRBV2	TRBD1	NA	14	TRBJ2-3	CASKAGGDTDTQYF	TGTGCCAGCAAGGCAGGGGGCGATACAGATACGCAGTATTTT
TRBV7-9	TRBD1	NA	13	TRBJ1-2	CASSLQGVYGYTF	TGTGCCAGCAGCTTACAGGGGGTCTATGGCTACACCTTC
TRBV15	NA	NA	16	TRBJ1-2	CATSRESGSAARGYTF	TGTGCCACCAGCAGAGAATCGGGATCGGCAGCCAGGGGCTACACCTTC
TRBV3-1/TRBV3-2	NA	NA	12	TRBJ1-1	CASSPRESEAFF	TGTGCCAGCAGCCCGAGGGAATCTGAAGCTTTCTTT
TRBV6-5	TRBD2	NA	16	TRBJ2-5	CASSYGEGTSLETQYF	TGTGCCAGCAGTTACGGCGAGGGGACTAGTTTGGAGACCCAGTACTTC
TRBV5-5	NA	few	15	TRBJ1-2	CASSLDWAGGVAYTF	TGTGCCAGCAGCTTGGATTGGGCTGGAGGTGTGGCCTACACCTTC
TRBV5-1	TRBD2	NA	18	TRBJ2-3	CASSSRPPSGVSQDTQYF	TGCGCCAGCAGCTCCCGGCCACCGAGCGGGGTTAGCCAGGATACGCAGTATTTT
TRBV19	NA	NA	16	TRBJ2-1	CASSAFTRTGMNEQFF	TGTGCCAGTAGTGCCTTCACTCGGACCGGGATGAATGAGCAGTTCTTC
TRBV4-1	NA	once	14	TRBJ2-7	CASSQEQGTYEQYF	TGCGCCAGCAGTCAAGAACAGGGAACCTACGAGCAGTACTTC
TRBV19	TRBD2	NA	16	TRBJ2-1	CASSILAVPSHNEQFF	TGTGCCAGTAGTATACTAGCGGTCCCTTCCCACAATGAGCAGTTCTTC
TRBV5-1	TRBD1	NA	14	TRBJ2-7	CASSQDRDPLEQYF	TGCGCCAGCAGCCAAGACAGGGACCCTCTAGAGCAGTACTTC
TRBV3-1/TRBV3-2	NA	NA	12	TRBJ2-3	CASSQVSDTQYF	TGTGCCAGCAGCCAAGTATCAGATACGCAGTATTTT
TRBV7-8	NA	NA	15	TRBJ2-7	CASSLGHPGSYEQYF	TGTGCCAGCAGCTTAGGACACCCGGGGTCCTACGAGCAGTACTTC
TRBV11-2	TRBD2	NA	15	TRBJ2-7	CASSLEAGGQYEQYF	TGTGCCAGCAGCTTAGAGGCGGGGGGGCAATACGAGCAGTACTTC